These 25 T cell receptor beta chains were all obtained from the same sample, sequenced in a study of Tregs in tolerant kidney transplant recipients. Using immunoSEQ multiplex PCR, the repertoire was profiled, and TCRdb retains in-frame clones only, with some absent. The sample table includes approximately 15,000 clones. Recipients received nonmyeloablative bone marrow transplants from related graft donors, with transient mixed chimerism. Material: CD8+ T cells from blood (PBMCs), obtained 6 months after the transplant. Source of these receptors: a human patient who received a combined kidney and bone marrow transplant. A subset of T cells may come from the graft donor.

Of note for this clone: The CDR3 is cut off 3 residues early in the read; its end comes from the germline J gene. The chain couples TRBV29-1 to TRBJ2-7; a possible D gene is TRBD2 (5 bases). From germline, CDR1 is SQVTM and CDR2 ANQGSEA. Trimming took off 1 base at V and 2 bases at J, with 9 bases between the two ends. The CDR3 contains 13 residues. The CDR3 here is CSVEGERPYEQYF. The covered CDR3 bases are TGCAGCGTTGAAGGTGAGCGGCCCTACGAG.

About this clone itself: The read stops 3 residues short of the end of the CDR3; the missing end is completed from the germline J gene. The V and J genes are TRBV19 and TRBJ2-2; maybe TRBD2 (5 bases). From germline, CDR1 is LNHDA and CDR2 SQIVND (reference sequence). V was shortened by 5 bases and J by 3 bases, with 13 bases between the two germline ends. CDR3 length: 15 residues. CDR3 bases read: TGTGCCAGTAGTTTATCATCCGGGGACACCGGGGAG. Translated: CASSLSSGDTGE. The complete CDR3 sequence is CASSLSSGDTGELFF. The whole variable domain, remainder taken from reference TRBV19 and TRBJ2-2, is DGGITQSPKYLFRKEGQNVTLSCEQNLNHDAMYWYRQDPGQGLRLIYYSQIVNDFQKGDIAEGYSVSREKKESFPLTVTSAQKNPTAFYLCASSLSSGDTGELFFGEGSRLTVL.

As to this clone: The read ends 3 residues before the CDR3 terminus; that terminus is restored from the germline J gene. The rearrangement links TRBV19 to TRBJ1-2, with no clear D. The CDR3 covers 13 residues. CDR1 and CDR2 from the germline V gene are LNHDA and SQIVND (reference sequence). CDR3 residues: CASSVPLGGEYTF. The covered CDR3 bases are TGTGCCAGTAGTGTGCCCCTTGGCGGCGAA.

Of note for this clone: The read finishes 3 residues shy of the CDR3 end, and the germline J gene is used to complete it. V is TRBV7-2 and J is TRBJ2-7; a possible D gene is TRBD1 (6 bases). CDR3 size: 14 residues. The germline CDR1 and CDR2 sequences are SGHTA and FQGNSA. The CDR3 loop is CAAANYRARYEQYF. The covered CDR3 bases are TGTGCAGCAGCAAACTACAGGGCTCGCTACGAG.

The part of the CDR3 DNA that was read is TGTGCCAGTAGCCCAACACAGGGGGCCCCGGTAGTCGGAGAGACC. This translates into CASSPTQGAPVVGET. The entire CDR3 reads CASSPTQGAPVVGETQYF. The chain joins TRBV19 to TRBJ2-5; 9 bases match TRBD1. The CDR3 goes on 3 residues after the read ends, and that part is filled in from the germline J gene. V lost 6 bases and J lost 4; bases outside the gene matches: 18. Per germline, CDR1 LNHDA and CDR2 SQIVND (reference sequence). The CDR3 spans 18 residues. The variable domain in full, with the rest retrieved from reference TRBV19 and TRBJ2-5, is DGGITQSPKYLFRKEGQNVTLSCEQNLNHDAMYWYRQDPGQGLRLIYYSQIVNDFQKGDIAEGYSVSREKKESFPLTVTSAQKNPTAFYLCASSPTQGAPVVGETQYFGPGTRLLVL.

Regarding this clone: The read terminates 3 residues ahead of where the CDR3 ends, so the germline J gene completes it. J is TRBJ1-1 and V is TRBV5-1, with 8 bases identical to TRBD1. V lost 4 bases to trimming and J lost 4 bases; unmatched junction nucleotides: 3. This CDR3 region has 13 residues. Germline CDR1 and CDR2: SGHRS and YFSETQ. This chain's CDR3 is CASSPGQGTEAFF. The part of the CDR3 DNA that was read is TGCGCCAGCAGCCCTGGACAGGGCACTGAA.

On this clone itself: The read is 3 residues too short to cover the CDR3 end, so that end is filled in from the germline J gene. V and J are TRBV28 and TRBJ1-2; no definite D call. V gave up 6 bases and J gave up 3 bases, with 5 bases separating them. Germline CDR1 is MDHEN and CDR2 is SYDVKM. This CDR3 spans 11 amino acids. The CDR3 sequence: CASRPDYGYTF. The CDR3 DNA, read in part, is TGTGCCAGCAGACCGGACTATGGC.

For this clone: From the germline J gene comes the end of the CDR3, since the read stops 3 residues before it. The gene calls are TRBV10-3 and TRBJ1-1; D unclear. This CDR3 comprises 14 residues. CDR1 and CDR2 (germline): ENHRY, SYGVKD. The V end lost 0 bases, the J end lost 1 base, and 6 bases lay between the germline ends. The CDR3 loop reads CAISESHTNTEAFF. CDR3 DNA (partial): TGTGCCATCAGTGAGTCCCACACGAACACTGAA.

In regard to this clone: The CDR3 end falls 3 residues outside the read, so it is completed with the germline J gene. The chain has TRBV19 and TRBJ1-6; the D is unclear. Germline V gene sequence: CDR1 LNHDA, CDR2 SQIVND (reference sequence). The CDR3 contains 16 residues. V dropped 3 bases and J dropped 6 bases, with 15 bases sitting between them. The covered CDR3 bases are TGTGCCAGTAGTATTCCCCCAGCGGAGCGTAATTCACCC. It yields the protein CASSIPPAERNSP. The entire CDR3 sequence reads CASSIPPAERNSPLHF. The full variable domain, completed using reference TRBV19 and TRBJ1-6, is DGGITQSPKYLFRKEGQNVTLSCEQNLNHDAMYWYRQDPGQGLRLIYYSQIVNDFQKGDIAEGYSVSREKKESFPLTVTSAQKNPTAFYLCASSIPPAERNSPLHFGNGTRLTVT.

CDR3: CASSTTGYPSYEQYF. CDR3 DNA, as far as it was read: TGTGCCAGTAGTACCACAGGGTACCCATCCTACGAG. This chain connects TRBV19 to TRBJ2-7, with D possibly being TRBD1 (6 bases). Read coverage stops 3 residues before the CDR3 terminus; the germline J gene supplies the remainder. V was pared by 4 bases and J by 1 base, with 14 bases between. The CDR3 is made up of 15 amino acids. Germline CDR1 is LNHDA and CDR2 is SQIVND (reference sequence).

With regard to this clone: The read falls 3 residues short of the CDR3 end, and the missing part is taken from the germline J gene. The chain combines TRBV14 with TRBJ2-4; TRBD1 might be the D (8 bases). The V gene's germline CDR1 is SGHDN and CDR2 FVKESK. The V end was cut by 2 bases, the J end by 0 bases, with 11 bases between. The length of the CDR3 is 16 residues. The CDR3 protein is CASSQTGGAAKNIQYF. Partial CDR3 DNA: TGTGCCAGCAGCCAAACAGGGGGGGCAGCCAAAAACATT. Based on the CDR3 plus reference TRBV14 and TRBJ2-4, the full variable domain is EAGVTQFPSHSVIEKGQTVTLRCDPISGHDNLYWYRRVMGKEIKFLLHFVKESKQDESGMPNNRFLAERTGGTYSTLKVQPAELEDSGVYFCASSQTGGAAKNIQYFGAGTRLSVL.

Note on this clone: The read ends 3 residues shy of where the CDR3 ends; the end is completed using the germline J gene. This chain uses TRBV6-2 or TRBV6-3 with TRBJ2-7; D call uncertain. Germline CDR1 and CDR2: MNHEY and SVGEGT. V lost 2 bases and J lost 6, with 5 bases in between. This CDR3 comprises 11 residues. CDR3 region: CASSYASEQYF. Incomplete CDR3 DNA: TGTGCCAGCAGTTACGCCAGCGAG.

Remarks on this clone: The DNA ends 3 residues before the CDR3 does, and the rest of the CDR3 is filled in from the germline J gene. The chain links TRBV19 to TRBJ1-2; TRBD1 might be the D (6 bases). The CDR3 runs to 13 residues. Per germline, CDR1 LNHDA and CDR2 SQIVND (reference sequence). The CDR3 region is CASSIGTGLDYTF. The sequenced CDR3 bases are TGTGCCAGTAGTATAGGCACAGGGCTTGAC.

A remark on this clone: The CDR3 extends 3 residues past the end of the read, so its final part is completed from the germline J gene. The chain carries TRBV6-2 or TRBV6-3 and TRBJ2-3; no clear D gene. Germline CDR1 is MNHEY and CDR2 is SVGEGT. The CDR3 sequence is 15 residues long. Between the trimmed V and J ends, which lost 7 bases and 0 bases, there was a span of 14 bases. The CDR3 spells CASTQGYTSTDTQYF. Partial CDR3 DNA: TGTGCCAGCACCCAAGGGTACACTAGCACAGATACG.

Regarding this clone: The CDR3 is cut off 3 residues early in the read; its end comes from the germline J gene. The chain recombines TRBV29-1 with TRBJ2-3; no clear D gene. V lost 7 bases, J lost 1 base, and 18 bases lay in between. Per the germline V gene, CDR1 is SQVTM and CDR2 is ANQGSEA. This CDR3 spans 15 amino acids. The covered CDR3 bases are TGCAGCGGACACAAGGGCCCGACGGGCACAGATACG. Residues: CSGHKGPTGTDT. The whole CDR3 protein reads CSGHKGPTGTDTQYF.

Concerning this clone: Read sequence stops 3 residues before the CDR3 end, and the germline J gene provides the missing end. The gene calls are TRBV5-4 and TRBJ2-2; D unresolved. V was clipped by 0 bases and J by 4 bases, with 4 bases between them. The CDR3 is made up of 13 amino acids. Per the germline V gene, CDR1 is SGHNT and CDR2 is YYREEE (reference sequence). CDR3 DNA (partial): TGTGCCAGCAGCTTGGGCGGCACCGGGGAG. Translating it yields CASSLGGTGE. In full, the CDR3 is CASSLGGTGELFF.

On this clone itself: One end of the junction is discordant with germline, which a read error may explain. The read ends 3 residues before the CDR3 terminus; that terminus is restored from the germline J gene. The chain joins TRBV4-2 to TRBJ2-1, with D possibly TRBD2 on 5 matching bases. Germline CDR1 and CDR2: LGHNA and YNFKEQ. The CDR3 is made up of 16 amino acids. This CDR3 reads CASSPFGDVSANEQFF. The sequenced CDR3 bases are TGCGCCAGCAGCCCTTTCGGGGATGTTAGCGCAAATGAG.

Details on this clone: The read finishes 3 residues shy of the CDR3 end, and the germline J gene is used to complete it. The chain has TRBV7-8 and TRBJ2-7; a weak D match, TRBD2 (5 bases). Germline-derived CDR1 and CDR2 are SGHVS and FQNEAQ. Deletions cut 1 base from V and 6 bases from J, with 10 bases between. The CDR3 runs 13 residues. CDR3 loop: CASSLVIAREQYF. The DNA read from the CDR3 is TGTGCCAGCAGCTTAGTTATAGCGCGCGAG.

This clone counts as medium-sized by frequency. The CDR3 end falls 3 residues outside the read, so it is completed with the germline J gene. The chain couples TRBV4-1 to TRBJ2-5; the match to TRBD1 covers 7 bases. The CDR3 runs 15 residues. Germline lookup yields CDR1 MGHRA and CDR2 YSYEKL. Germline trimming cut 4 bases from V and 5 bases from J; bases unmatched to any gene: 10. CDR3 DNA, as far as it was read: TGCGCCAGCAGCCGCCAACAGGGGCTGTCGGAGACC. Amino acid sequence: CASSRQQGLSET. The entire CDR3 protein reads CASSRQQGLSETQYF.

This clone is called medium-sized based on its frequency. The read gets to within 3 residues of the CDR3 end, and the germline J gene fills in the rest. The chain combines TRBV10-3 with TRBJ2-1; TRBD1 is a possible D gene (6 bases). Trimming cost V 2 bases and J 9 bases, with 11 bases left between them. CDR1 and CDR2 from the germline V gene are ENHRY and SYGVKD. This CDR3 spans 13 amino acids. CDR3 DNA (partial): TGTGCCATCAGTGAGATGCCAGGGGTTGAG. Translating it yields CAISEMPGVE. The complete CDR3 sequence is CAISEMPGVEQFF.

The CDR3 bases that were read are TGTGCCAGTAGTAGGACAGGGTTCAATGAC. Encoded protein: CASSRTGFND. The CDR3, in full, reads CASSRTGFNDYTF. The rearrangement joins TRBV19 to TRBJ1-2; 8 nucleotides match TRBD1. The read terminates 3 residues before the CDR3 end, so the remaining end is supplied by the germline J gene. This CDR3 has 13 residues. CDR1 is LNHDA and CDR2 is SQIVND in the germline V gene (reference sequence).

On this clone: The CDR3 end falls 3 residues outside the read, so it is completed with the germline J gene. The gene calls are TRBV2 and TRBJ1-1; TRBD1 is a possible D gene (5 bases). V lost 6 bases and J lost 4, with 9 bases in between. The CDR3 consists of 12 residues. Germline CDR1 SNHLY, CDR2 FYNNEI. CDR3 sequence: CASRAGITEAFF. The CDR3 bases that were read are TGTGCCAGCAGGGCAGGGATCACTGAA.

Turning to this clone: Read sequence stops 3 residues before the CDR3 end, and the germline J gene provides the missing end. V usage is TRBV4-2 and J usage is TRBJ2-5, with 9 bases aligning to TRBD2. The CDR3 has 17 residues. After removal of 4 bases from V and 2 bases from J, the junction contained 11 bases not matched to a gene. The germline V gene encodes CDR1 LGHNA and CDR2 YNFKEQ. CDR3 DNA (partial): TGTGCCAGCAGCCGCGTGTCGGCTAGCGGGAATCAAGAGACC. Amino acid sequence: CASSRVSASGNQET. The entire CDR3 protein is CASSRVSASGNQETQYF.

Concerning this clone: Read data end 3 residues before the CDR3 end; the end is taken from the germline J gene. The chain couples TRBV7-9 to TRBJ2-5; D is ambiguous. Trimming shortened V by 4 bases and J by 5 bases, and 11 bases separated the two germline ends. The CDR3 extends over 13 amino acids. Germline V gene data show CDR1 as SEHNR and CDR2 as FQNEAQ (reference sequence). The CDR3 sequence: CASSSYSMETQYF. The DNA read from the CDR3 is TGTGCCAGCAGCTCTTATAGCATGGAGACC.

The sequenced part of the CDR3 DNA is TGTGCCAGCAGCTTAGGGACAGGGATCGGAGCCTACGAC. This codes for CASSLGTGIGAYD. The CDR3 as a whole reads CASSLGTGIGAYDYTF. This rearrangement joins TRBV7-6 to TRBJ1-2, with TRBD1 identical over 8 bases. The read falls 3 residues short of the CDR3 end, and the missing part is taken from the germline J gene. Germline CDR1 is SGHVS and CDR2 is FNYEAQ. This CDR3 contains 16 residues.